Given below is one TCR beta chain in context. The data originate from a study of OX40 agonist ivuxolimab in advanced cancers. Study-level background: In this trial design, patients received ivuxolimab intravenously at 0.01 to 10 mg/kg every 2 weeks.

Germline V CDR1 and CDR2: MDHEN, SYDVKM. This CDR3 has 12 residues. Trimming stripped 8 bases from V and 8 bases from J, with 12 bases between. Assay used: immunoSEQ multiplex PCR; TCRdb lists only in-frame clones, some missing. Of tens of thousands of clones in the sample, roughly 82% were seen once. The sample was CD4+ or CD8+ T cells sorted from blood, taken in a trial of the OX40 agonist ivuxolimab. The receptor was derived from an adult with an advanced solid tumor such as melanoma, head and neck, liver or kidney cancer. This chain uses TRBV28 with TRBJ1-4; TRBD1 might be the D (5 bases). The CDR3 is CASGTGKEKLFF. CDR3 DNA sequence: TGTGCCAGCGGTACAGGTAAAGAAAAACTGTTTTTT. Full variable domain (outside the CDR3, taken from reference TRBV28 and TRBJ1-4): DVKVTQSSRYLVKRTGEKVFLECVQDMDHENMFWYRQDPGLGLRLIYFSYDVKMKEKGDIPEGYSVSREKKERFSLILESASTNQTSMYLCASGTGKEKLFFGSGTQLSVL.